The 10 T cell receptor beta chains below were found in one sample sequenced in a study of blood T cell repertoires in COVID-19. Profiled with immunoSEQ multiplex PCR; TCRdb holds only in-frame clones, not every one. The table shows 280,000 or so clones, with around 91% occurring only once. Sequencing was done on a sample of peripheral blood. The source of these receptors is a woman aged 60 to 75 with acute or convalescent COVID-19.

The chain employs TRBV5-4 and TRBJ2-1; a weak D match, TRBD2 (5 bases). V dropped 1 base and J dropped 2 bases, with 10 bases sitting between them. This CDR3 region has 15 residues. Germline V gene data show CDR1 as SGHNT and CDR2 as YYREEE (reference sequence). CDR3 bases: TGTGCCAGCAGCTTGACGGGGAACACCTACAATGAGCAGTTCTTC. It yields the protein CASSLTGNTYNEQFF.

This chain uses TRBV12-3 or TRBV12-4 with TRBJ2-3; D uncertain. Trimming cost V 10 bases and J 0 bases, with 11 bases left between them. The length of the CDR3 is 13 residues. The CDR3 bases are TGTGCCATCTACGAGAAGAGCACAGATACGCAGTATTTT. The encoded protein is CAIYEKSTDTQYF.

The chain carries TRBV5-4 and TRBJ2-7; a weak D match, TRBD1 (6 bases). Germline CDR1 and CDR2: SGHNT and YYREEE (reference sequence). The V and J ends lost 4 bases and 6 bases respectively, with 8 bases between them. The length of the CDR3 is 11 residues. CDR3 nucleotide sequence: TGTGCCAGCAGCGCCAGGGGCGAGCAGTACTTC. This encodes CASSARGEQYF.

This sequence joins TRBV4-2 and TRBJ1-4, with 11 bases identical to TRBD1. Germline CDR1 reads LGHNA; CDR2 reads YNFKEQ. The V gene end was trimmed by 0 bases and the J gene end by 6 bases; junction bases not matched to a gene: 6. This CDR3 is 17 amino acids long. The CDR3 nucleotides read TGTGCCAGCAGCCAAGATACGGACAGGGGGCCTTATGAAAAACTGTTTTTT. Protein: CASSQDTDRGPYEKLFF.

The chain combines TRBV13 with TRBJ1-5; D is uncertain. Germline CDR1 is PRHDT and CDR2 is FYEKMQ (reference sequence). V was trimmed by 3 bases and J by 5 bases, leaving 5 bases between them. This CDR3 has 12 amino acids. DNA of the CDR3: TGTGCCAGCAGCTTTCCCGATCAGCCCCAGCATTTT. It translates to CASSFPDQPQHF.

V and J are TRBV7-9 and TRBJ2-7; possibly TRBD1 for D (6 bases). V gave up 5 bases and J gave up 4 bases, with 12 bases separating them. This CDR3 contains 13 residues. Germline CDR1 and CDR2: SEHNR and FQNEAQ (reference sequence). The CDR3 DNA sequence: TGTGCCAGCAGCCCTCGGACAGTTTACGAGCAGTACTTC. Translated, it gives CASSPRTVYEQYF.

This clone was seen a handful of times. This sequence joins TRBV5-6 and TRBJ1-6; maybe TRBD1 (6 bases). Between the trimmed V and J ends, which lost 3 bases and 10 bases, there was a span of 17 bases. The germline gives CDR1 SGHDT, CDR2 YYEEEE. The CDR3 is made up of 15 amino acids. CDR3 loop: CASSSDAGAVSPLHF. CDR3 bases: TGTGCCAGCAGCTCTGACGCGGGGGCGGTCTCACCCCTCCACTTT.

This sequence joins TRBV4-2 and TRBJ1-5; D possibly corresponds to TRBD1 (5 bases). This CDR3 is 16 amino acids long. Germline V CDR1 and CDR2: LGHNA, YNFKEQ. The V and J ends lost 0 bases and 0 bases respectively, with 9 bases between them. CDR3 protein: CASSQDTQGSNQPQHF. The CDR3 region has the DNA TGTGCCAGCAGCCAAGATACCCAGGGTAGCAATCAGCCCCAGCATTTT.

The rearrangement links TRBV10-1 to TRBJ2-1; 9 nucleotides match TRBD2. The germline CDR1 and CDR2 sequences are WNHNN and SYGVQD (reference sequence). J was trimmed by 1 base and V by 6 bases; bases with no gene match: 13. This CDR3 has 18 amino acids. The CDR3 here is CASSYLREGSSSYNEQFF. For the CDR3, the DNA is TGCGCCAGCAGCTATTTGCGGGAGGGGTCGTCTTCCTACAATGAGCAGTTCTTC.

The rearrangement links TRBV25-1 to TRBJ2-2; D gene uncertain. This CDR3 is built from 13 residues. Germline loops: CDR1 MGHDK, CDR2 SYGVNS. V was clipped by 1 base and J by 7 bases, with 7 bases between them. CDR3 in DNA: TGTGCCAGCAGTGAATTTAACGGCGGGGAGCTGTTTTTT. Its protein is CASSEFNGGELFF.